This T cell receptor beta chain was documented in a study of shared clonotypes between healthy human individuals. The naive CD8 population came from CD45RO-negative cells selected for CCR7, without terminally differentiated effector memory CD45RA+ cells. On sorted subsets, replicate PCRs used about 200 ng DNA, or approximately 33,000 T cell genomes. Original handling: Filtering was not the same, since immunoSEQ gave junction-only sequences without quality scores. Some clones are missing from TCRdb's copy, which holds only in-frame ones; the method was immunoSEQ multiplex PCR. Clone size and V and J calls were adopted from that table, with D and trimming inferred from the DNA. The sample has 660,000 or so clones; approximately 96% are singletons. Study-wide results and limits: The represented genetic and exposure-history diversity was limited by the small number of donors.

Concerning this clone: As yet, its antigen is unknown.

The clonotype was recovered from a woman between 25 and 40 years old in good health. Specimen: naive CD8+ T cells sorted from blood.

CDR3 in amino acids: CASSLRAGGISYEQYF. CDR3 sequence (DNA): TGTGCCAGCAGCCTTAGGGCAGGGGGGATCTCCTACGAGCAGTACTTC. The chain uses TRBV7-6 and TRBJ2-7; tentatively, D is TRBD1 (7 bases). V was cut by 5 bases and J by 0 bases, with 17 bases left in between. Germline lookup yields CDR1 SGHVS and CDR2 FNYEAQ. The CDR3 runs to 16 residues.